What follows is one T cell receptor beta chain and its context. Its antigen remains unidentified. In germline, CDR1 is KGHSH, CDR2 LQKENI. J lost 7 bases, V lost 3 bases, and 11 bases had no gene match. There are 17 residues in the CDR3. This record belongs to a study of CD8 T cells in ankylosing spondylitis. Study-level findings and limits: Disease-linked clones, CD8+, were relatively rare in peripheral blood. What seemed typical of ankylosing spondylitis blood was a TCR beta motif built from about 8 highly homologous variants. Some motif variants had been reported before (in reactive arthritis synovial fluid and blood). From matched ankylosing spondylitis synovial fluid, disease-linked clones were reportedly recovered at significantly enriched levels.

TCRdb re-called the 5' RACE reads with MiXCR, one entry per CDR3 protein. The table lists some 140,000 distinct CDR3 sequences, roughly 8.3% of them singletons, with 6% to 8% in the top ten. This clonotype was sampled from a male donor with ankylosing spondylitis. The chain carries TRBV18 and TRBJ2-4; 11 nucleotides align to TRBD2. Material for sequencing was synovial fluid, either unsorted or a sorted T cell fraction (not recorded which). This CDR3 is CASSPSTLAGGGNIQYF. CDR3 in DNA: TGTGCCAGCTCACCCTCAACGCTAGCGGGAGGTGGGAACATTCAGTACTTC.